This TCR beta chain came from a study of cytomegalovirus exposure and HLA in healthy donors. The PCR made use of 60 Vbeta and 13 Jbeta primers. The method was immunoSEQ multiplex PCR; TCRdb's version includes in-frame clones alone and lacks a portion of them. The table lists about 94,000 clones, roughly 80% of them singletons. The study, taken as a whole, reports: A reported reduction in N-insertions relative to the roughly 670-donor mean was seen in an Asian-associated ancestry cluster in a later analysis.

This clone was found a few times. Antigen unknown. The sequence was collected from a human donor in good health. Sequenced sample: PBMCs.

The CDR3 nucleotides read TGTGCCAGCAGCTTAGCAGGGGTGAACACTGAAGCTTTCTTT. Translation gives CASSLAGVNTEAFF. The chain has TRBV7-3 and TRBJ1-1; the D gene is possibly TRBD1 (6 bases). Between the trimmed V and J ends, which lost 2 bases and 0 bases, there was a span of 7 bases. The CDR3 is 14 amino acids. Looked up from germline, CDR1 is SGHTA and CDR2 is FQGTGA.